The T cell receptor beta chain described here comes from a study of blood T cell repertoires in COVID-19. The CDR3 is 16 residues long. V shed 0 bases, J shed 7 bases, and the junction held 8 bases outside the gene matches. This table comes from immunoSEQ multiplex PCR, and its TCRdb copy is limited to in-frame clones, with some not included. The table lists roughly 290,000 clones, approximately 90% of them singletons. This clonotype originated in a woman in her forties who had recovered from COVID-19. V is TRBV5-7 and J is TRBJ1-5, with TRBD1 identical over 9 bases. TRBV5-7 counts as an open reading frame of uncertain function. What was sequenced was PBMCs or T cells enriched from blood (not recorded which). The CDR3 region has the DNA TGTGCCAGCAGCTTGGCCCGGGACAGGGAAGGGCAGCCCCAGCATTTT. Protein product: CASSLARDREGQPQHF.